The source of this T cell receptor beta chain is a study of blood T cell repertoires in COVID-19. Study-wide context: COVID-19 samples collected from the United States, Italy and Spain covered acute and convalescent phases. Sources were T cells, B-cell-depleted T cells, or PBMCs; the material itself was cDNA or gDNA.

The CDR3 runs 13 residues. The V end lost 6 bases, the J end lost 6 bases, and 14 bases lay between the germline ends. The germline CDR1 and CDR2 sequences are SQVTM and ANQGSEA. Seattle cases were enrolled at active infection and followed longitudinally. Original analysis: Reference gene primer amplification gave estimated nucleated cell counts. Repertoires were generated with immunoSEQ multiplex PCR, while TCRdb's copy carries only in-frame clones and drops some. The V and J calls and the clone size are those of that table, but D and trimming were determined from the DNA. The sample carries approximately 250,000 clones, 80% to 90% recorded once.

Sequenced material: peripheral blood. This rearrangement joins TRBV29-1 to TRBJ2-2, with a possible D match to TRBD2 (5 bases). This receptor was obtained from a woman in her seventies with COVID-19, enrolled during active disease. The CDR3 coding sequence is TGCAGCGTAGACAAAACCGGGGCCGGGGAGCTGTTTTTT. The encoded protein is CSVDKTGAGELFF.